This T cell receptor (beta chain) was sequenced during a study of persistence of HIV-infected CD4 T cells. Sequencing used immunoSEQ version 4 in survey mode. The repertoire was sequenced with immunoSEQ multiplex PCR; TCRdb's copy has only in-frame clones and lacks some. The sample holds under 50,000 clones, 90% seen once. Notes on the study in general: Bulk TCR data could not be restricted to HIV-1-infected CMV-responding cells.

Germline V gene data show CDR1 as MNHEY and CDR2 as SMNVEV (reference sequence). The length of the CDR3 is 13 residues. V gave up 4 bases and J gave up 11 bases; unmatched junction bases: 8. To note about this clone: Its target is unknown.

Nonspecific anti-CD3/anti-CD28 bead stimulation represents the broad CD4+ T cell repertoire. CD4+ T cells upregulating both CD40 ligand and CD69 were sorted as responding cells. An approximately 19-hour stimulation of CD8-depleted PBMCs used anti-CD28/CD49d costimulation, CD40-blocking antibody and enfuvirtide. The specimen comprised CD4+ T cells sorted from PBMCs after approximately 18-hour stimulation, sampled from a patient who received antiretroviral therapy. The TCR comes from an adult woman with HIV who was CMV-seropositive. The J gene is TRBJ1-1, the V gene TRBV27; 9 nucleotides align to TRBD1. The CDR3 DNA follows: TGTGCCAGCAGTTCCACAGGGGGCTTAAGGGCTTTCTTT. Its translation: CASSSTGGLRAFF.